The sequence of this T cell receptor beta chain was determined in a study of regulatory T cells in long-lasting Graves disease. This CDR3 has 16 residues. V dropped 3 bases and J dropped 1; count of bases not matched to a gene: 2. Germline V lookup: CDR1 SGHRS, CDR2 YFSETQ. The time point here: newly diagnosed GD, antithyroid drugs for less than 3 months. The TCR library used RNA extracted from PBMCs. This clonotype has more than one count but fewer than ten. The TCR beta library used iRepertoire HTBI primers with Arm-PCR amplification of CDR3. TCRdb re-derived calls from the multiplex PCR reads in MiXCR, one entry per CDR3 protein. This table holds around 460,000 distinct CDR3 sequences, about 15% found once. These same records also appear under a second study, on T cells in Graves' hyperthyroidism and ophthalmopathy.

Sequenced here: peripheral blood mononuclear cells (PBMCs), sampled at new diagnosis, from a patient treated with antithyroid drugs. The chain uses TRBV5-1 and TRBJ2-6, with 9 nucleotides matching TRBD1. The TCR was taken from a woman aged 50 to 60 with Graves disease. The CDR3 loop reads CASSWDRASGANVLTF. The CDR3, as DNA: TGCGCCAGCAGCTGGGACAGGGCTTCTGGGGCCAACGTCCTGACTTTC.